What follows is one TCR beta chain and its context. As yet, its antigen is unknown. A much larger clonotype is one base distant, so this may be a read error. The entry originates in a study of glioma-infiltrating T cells. Regarding the study as a whole: CDR3 overlap between tissue and blood was very small.

The V gene's germline CDR1 is MGHRA and CDR2 YSYEKL. CDR3 length equals 13 residues. The iRepertoire nested amplicon-rescue multiplex PCR amplified TCR alpha and beta CDR3s from RNA. TCRdb fed the multiplex PCR reads into MiXCR, producing one record per CDR3 protein. Among around 97,000 distinct CDR3 sequences listed, approximately 28% were seen once. The receptor's source is a human donor with low-grade glioma or glioblastoma, undergoing nonglioma brain surgery, or in good health (not recorded which). The sample comprised glioma tissue, nonneoplastic brain tissue, or PBMCs (not recorded which). V usage is TRBV4-1 and J usage is TRBJ1-5; D is undetermined. The CDR3 region is CTSNQDLEQPQHF. Written as DNA, the CDR3 is TGCACCAGCAACCAAGATTTAGAGCAGCCCCAGCATTTT.